This T cell receptor (beta chain) came from a study of T cells after posttransplantation cyclophosphamide. Notes on the study in general: Skin or GI-infiltrating T cells shared few TRB sequences with blood. After PTCy, TRB diversity resembled that of CNI/methotrexate controls.

TCRdb's table, derived via immunoSEQ multiplex PCR, lists solely in-frame clones and lacks some. The repertoire shows about 39,000 clones, none seen only once; the top ten take 4% to 5.5%. At least ten counts were recorded for this clone. Its matching antigen is unknown. This sequence originates from a woman between 45 and 60 years old in good health and a related stem cell transplant donor. Input material: PBMCs.

CDR3 coding DNA: TGTGCCAGCAGTCCCCAGGGAGGTAATGAAAAACTGTTTTTT. This codes for CASSPQGGNEKLFF. V and J are TRBV6-6 and TRBJ1-4; D is perhaps TRBD1 (5 bases). The V and J ends lost 5 bases and 4 bases respectively, with 11 bases between them. Germline values: CDR1 MNHNY, CDR2 SVGAGI (reference sequence). The CDR3 totals 14 residues.